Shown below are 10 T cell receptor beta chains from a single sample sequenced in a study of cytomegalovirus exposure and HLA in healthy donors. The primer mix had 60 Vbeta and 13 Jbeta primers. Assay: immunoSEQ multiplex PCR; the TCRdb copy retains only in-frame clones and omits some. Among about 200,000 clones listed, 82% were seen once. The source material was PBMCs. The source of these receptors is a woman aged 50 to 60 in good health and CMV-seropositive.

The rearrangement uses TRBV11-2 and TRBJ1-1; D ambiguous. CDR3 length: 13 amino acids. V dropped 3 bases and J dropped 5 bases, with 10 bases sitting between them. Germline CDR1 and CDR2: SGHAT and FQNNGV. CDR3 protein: CASSLAVDTEAFF. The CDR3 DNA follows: TGTGCCAGCAGCTTGGCGGTCGATACTGAAGCTTTCTTT.

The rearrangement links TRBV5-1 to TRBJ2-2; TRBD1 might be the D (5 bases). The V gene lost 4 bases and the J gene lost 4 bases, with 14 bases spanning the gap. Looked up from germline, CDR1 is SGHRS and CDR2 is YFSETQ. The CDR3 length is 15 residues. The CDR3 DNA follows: TGCGCCAGCAGCCAGCGCGACAGCCGCACCGGGGAGCTGTTTTTT. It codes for CASSQRDSRTGELFF. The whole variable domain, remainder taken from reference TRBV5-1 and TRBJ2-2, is KAGVTQTPRYLIKTRGQQVTLSCSPISGHRSVSWYQQTPGQGLQFLFEYFSETQRNKGNFPGRFSGRQFSNSRSEMNVSTLELGDSALYLCASSQRDSRTGELFFGEGSRLTVL.

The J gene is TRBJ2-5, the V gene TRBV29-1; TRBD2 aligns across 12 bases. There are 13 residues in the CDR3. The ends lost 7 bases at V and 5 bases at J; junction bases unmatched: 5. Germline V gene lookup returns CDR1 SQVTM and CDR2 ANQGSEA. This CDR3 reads CSGIGTSGETQYF. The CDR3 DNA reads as TGCAGCGGGATCGGGACTAGCGGGGAGACCCAGTACTTC.

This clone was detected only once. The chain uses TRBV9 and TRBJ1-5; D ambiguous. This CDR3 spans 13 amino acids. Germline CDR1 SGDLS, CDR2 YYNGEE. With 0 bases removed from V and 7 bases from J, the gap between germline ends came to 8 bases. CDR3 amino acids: CASSVAVGQPQHF. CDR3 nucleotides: TGTGCCAGCAGCGTAGCCGTTGGCCAGCCCCAGCATTTT.

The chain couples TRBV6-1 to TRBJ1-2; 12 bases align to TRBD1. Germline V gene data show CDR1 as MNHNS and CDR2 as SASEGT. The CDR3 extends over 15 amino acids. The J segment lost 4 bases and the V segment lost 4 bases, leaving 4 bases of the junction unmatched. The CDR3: CASSAGTGGSYGYTF. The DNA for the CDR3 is TGTGCCAGCAGTGCCGGGACAGGGGGCAGCTATGGCTACACCTTC.

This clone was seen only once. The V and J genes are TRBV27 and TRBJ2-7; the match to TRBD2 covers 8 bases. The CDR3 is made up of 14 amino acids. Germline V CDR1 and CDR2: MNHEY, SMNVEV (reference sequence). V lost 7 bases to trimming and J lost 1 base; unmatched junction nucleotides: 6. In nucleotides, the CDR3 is TGTGCCAGCACCCAGGGACTAGGGTCCTACGAGCAGTACTTC. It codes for CASTQGLGSYEQYF.

The CDR3, as DNA: TGTGCCAGCTCCCATGCCCCGGGCGGGGCGGTCTACGAGCAGTACTTC. Residues: CASSHAPGGAVYEQYF. The genes are TRBV18 and TRBJ2-7; D may be TRBD2 (6 bases). Trimming removed 6 bases from V and 3 bases from J, with 21 bases in between. This CDR3 spans 16 amino acids. Looked up from germline, CDR1 is KGHSH and CDR2 is LQKENI.

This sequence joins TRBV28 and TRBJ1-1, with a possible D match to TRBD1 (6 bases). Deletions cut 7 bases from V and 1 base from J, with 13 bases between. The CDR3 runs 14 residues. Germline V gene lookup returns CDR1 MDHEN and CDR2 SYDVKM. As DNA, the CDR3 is TGTGCCAGCACCCTACGAGGGGGGAACACTGAAGCTTTCTTT. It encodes CASTLRGGNTEAFF.

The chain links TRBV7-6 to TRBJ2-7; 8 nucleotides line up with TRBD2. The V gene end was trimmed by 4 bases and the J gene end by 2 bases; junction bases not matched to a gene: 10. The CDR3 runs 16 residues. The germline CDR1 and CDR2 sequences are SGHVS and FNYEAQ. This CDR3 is CASSSLPAGGPYEQYF. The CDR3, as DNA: TGTGCCAGCAGCTCCCTCCCGGCGGGGGGCCCCTACGAGCAGTACTTC. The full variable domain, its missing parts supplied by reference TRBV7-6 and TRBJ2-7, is GAGVSQSPRYKVTKRGQDVALRCDPISGHVSLYWYRQALGQGPEFLTYFNYEAQQDKSGLPNDRFSAERPEGSISTLTIQRTEQRDSAMYRCASSSLPAGGPYEQYFGPGTRLTVT.

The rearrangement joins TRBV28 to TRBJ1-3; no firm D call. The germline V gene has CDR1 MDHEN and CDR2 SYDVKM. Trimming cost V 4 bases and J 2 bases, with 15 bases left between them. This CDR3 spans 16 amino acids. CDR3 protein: CASSYPAGGTGNTIYF. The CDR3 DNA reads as TGTGCCAGCAGTTACCCGGCGGGTGGGACTGGAAACACCATATATTTT.